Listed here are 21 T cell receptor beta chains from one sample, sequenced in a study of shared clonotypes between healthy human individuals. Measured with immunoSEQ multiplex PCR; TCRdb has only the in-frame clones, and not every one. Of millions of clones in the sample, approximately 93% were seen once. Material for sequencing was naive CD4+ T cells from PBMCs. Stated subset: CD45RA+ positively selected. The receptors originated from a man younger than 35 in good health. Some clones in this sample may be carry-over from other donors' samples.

The CDR3 sequence: CASSNSGGGSYNEQFF. For the CDR3, the DNA is TGTGCCAGCAGTAATAGCGGAGGGGGTTCCTACAATGAGCAGTTCTTC. V is TRBV28 and J is TRBJ2-1; D might be TRBD1 or TRBD2, each matching 6 bases. Germline-derived CDR1 and CDR2 are MDHEN and SYDVKM. The CDR3 extends over 16 amino acids. The V gene lost 5 bases and the J gene lost 1 base, with 15 bases spanning the gap.

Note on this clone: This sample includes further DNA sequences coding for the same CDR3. The CDR3 reads CASSPTAGGYEQYF. The CDR3 DNA follows: TGTGCCAGCTCACCAACGGCAGGGGGCTACGAGCAGTACTTC. V usage is TRBV18 and J usage is TRBJ2-7, with 7 bases that match TRBD1. J was trimmed by 3 bases and V by 2 bases; bases with no gene match: 4. This CDR3 comprises 14 residues. Germline V gene sequence: CDR1 KGHSH, CDR2 LQKENI.

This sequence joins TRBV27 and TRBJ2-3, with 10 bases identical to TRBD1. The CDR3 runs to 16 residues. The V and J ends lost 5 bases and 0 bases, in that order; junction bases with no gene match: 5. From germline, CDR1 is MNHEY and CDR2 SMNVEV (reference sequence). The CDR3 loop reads CASSLWTGGSTDTQYF. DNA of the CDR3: TGTGCCAGCAGTCTATGGACAGGGGGAAGCACAGATACGCAGTATTTT.

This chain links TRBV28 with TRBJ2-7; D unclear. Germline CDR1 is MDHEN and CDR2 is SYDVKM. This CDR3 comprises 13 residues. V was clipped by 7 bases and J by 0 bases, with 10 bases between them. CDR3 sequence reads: CASKGGFSYEQYF. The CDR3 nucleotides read TGTGCCAGCAAAGGCGGCTTCTCCTACGAGCAGTACTTC. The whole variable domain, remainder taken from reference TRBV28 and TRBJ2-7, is DVKVTQSSRYLVKRTGEKVFLECVQDMDHENMFWYRQDPGLGLRLIYFSYDVKMKEKGDIPEGYSVSREKKERFSLILESASTNQTSMYLCASKGGFSYEQYFGPGTRLTVT.

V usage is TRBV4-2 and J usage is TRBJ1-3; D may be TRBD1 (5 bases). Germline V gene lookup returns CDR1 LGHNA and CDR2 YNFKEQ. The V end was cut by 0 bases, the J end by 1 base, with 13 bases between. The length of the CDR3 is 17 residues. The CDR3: CASSQDFRPGSGNTIYF. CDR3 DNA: TGTGCCAGCAGCCAAGATTTTAGGCCAGGGTCTGGAAACACCATATATTTT.

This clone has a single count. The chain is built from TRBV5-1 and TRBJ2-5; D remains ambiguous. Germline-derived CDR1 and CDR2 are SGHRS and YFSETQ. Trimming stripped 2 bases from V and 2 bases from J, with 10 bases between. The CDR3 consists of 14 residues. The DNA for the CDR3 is TGCGCCAGCAGCTTCTCGCAGCTTCAAGAGACCCAGTACTTC. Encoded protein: CASSFSQLQETQYF.

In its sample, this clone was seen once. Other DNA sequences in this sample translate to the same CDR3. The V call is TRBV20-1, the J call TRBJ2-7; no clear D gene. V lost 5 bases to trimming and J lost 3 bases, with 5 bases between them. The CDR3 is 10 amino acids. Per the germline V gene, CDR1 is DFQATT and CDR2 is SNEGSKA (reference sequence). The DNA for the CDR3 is TGCAGTGCTTCATACTACGAGCAGTACTTC. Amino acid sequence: CSASYYEQYF.

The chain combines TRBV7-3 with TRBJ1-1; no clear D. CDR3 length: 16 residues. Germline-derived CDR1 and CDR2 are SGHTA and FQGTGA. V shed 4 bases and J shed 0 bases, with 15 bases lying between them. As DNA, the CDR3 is TGTGCCAGCAGCTCATCCGCCGGTACAGTGAACACTGAAGCTTTCTTT. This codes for CASSSSAGTVNTEAFF.

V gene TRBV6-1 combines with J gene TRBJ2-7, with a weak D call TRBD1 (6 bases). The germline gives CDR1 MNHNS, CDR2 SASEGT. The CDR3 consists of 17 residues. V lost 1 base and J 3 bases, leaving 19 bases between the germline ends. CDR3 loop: CASSEGSRGVTFYEQYF. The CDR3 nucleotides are TGTGCCAGCAGTGAAGGCTCCAGGGGAGTAACCTTCTACGAGCAGTACTTC.

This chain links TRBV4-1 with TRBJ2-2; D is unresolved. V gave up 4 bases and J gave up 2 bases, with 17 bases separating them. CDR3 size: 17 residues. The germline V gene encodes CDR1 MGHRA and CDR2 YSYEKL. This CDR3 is CASSPILSVGNTGELFF. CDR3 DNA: TGCGCCAGCAGCCCCATCTTATCGGTGGGTAACACCGGGGAGCTGTTTTTT.

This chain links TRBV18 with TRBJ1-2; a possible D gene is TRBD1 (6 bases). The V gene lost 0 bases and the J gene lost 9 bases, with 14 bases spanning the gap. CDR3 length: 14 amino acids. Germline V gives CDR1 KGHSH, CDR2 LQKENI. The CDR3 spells CASSPPSRGERYTF. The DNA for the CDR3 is TGTGCCAGCTCACCACCAAGCAGGGGCGAGCGCTACACCTTC.

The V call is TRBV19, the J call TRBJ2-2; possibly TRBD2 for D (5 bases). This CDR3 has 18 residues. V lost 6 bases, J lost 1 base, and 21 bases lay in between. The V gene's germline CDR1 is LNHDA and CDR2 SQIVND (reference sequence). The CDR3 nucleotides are TGTGCCAGTAGGGGAGTGGGCAGCTGGAAGCAGAACACCGGGGAGCTGTTTTTT. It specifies CASRGVGSWKQNTGELFF.

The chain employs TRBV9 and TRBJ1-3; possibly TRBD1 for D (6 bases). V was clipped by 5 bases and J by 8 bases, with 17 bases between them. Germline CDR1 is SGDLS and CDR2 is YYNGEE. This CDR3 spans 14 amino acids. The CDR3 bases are TGTGCCAGCAGTGACCCGACAGGCGGCGACACCATATATTTT. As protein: CASSDPTGGDTIYF.

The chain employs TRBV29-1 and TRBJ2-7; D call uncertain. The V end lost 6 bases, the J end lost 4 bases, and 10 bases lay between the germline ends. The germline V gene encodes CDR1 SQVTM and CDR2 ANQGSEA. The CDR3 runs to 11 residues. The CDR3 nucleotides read TGCAGCGTGGTCCAGCTGTACGAGCAGTACTTC. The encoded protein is CSVVQLYEQYF.

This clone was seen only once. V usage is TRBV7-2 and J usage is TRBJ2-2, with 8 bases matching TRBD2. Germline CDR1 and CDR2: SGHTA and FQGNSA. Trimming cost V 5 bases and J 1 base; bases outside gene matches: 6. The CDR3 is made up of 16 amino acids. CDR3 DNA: TGTGCCAGCAGCCGCAGCGGGAGTCTGAACACCGGGGAGCTGTTTTTT. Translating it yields CASSRSGSLNTGELFF.

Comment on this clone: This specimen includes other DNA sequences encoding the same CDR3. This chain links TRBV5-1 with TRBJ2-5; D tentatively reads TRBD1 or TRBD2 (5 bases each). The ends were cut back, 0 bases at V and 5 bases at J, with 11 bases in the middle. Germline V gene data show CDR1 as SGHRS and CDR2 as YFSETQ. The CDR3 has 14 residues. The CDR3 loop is CASSLVVGEETQYF. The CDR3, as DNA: TGCGCCAGCAGCTTGGTTGTGGGGGAGGAGACCCAGTACTTC. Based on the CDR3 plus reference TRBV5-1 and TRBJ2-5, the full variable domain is KAGVTQTPRYLIKTRGQQVTLSCSPISGHRSVSWYQQTPGQGLQFLFEYFSETQRNKGNFPGRFSGRQFSNSRSEMNVSTLELGDSALYLCASSLVVGEETQYFGPGTRLLVL.

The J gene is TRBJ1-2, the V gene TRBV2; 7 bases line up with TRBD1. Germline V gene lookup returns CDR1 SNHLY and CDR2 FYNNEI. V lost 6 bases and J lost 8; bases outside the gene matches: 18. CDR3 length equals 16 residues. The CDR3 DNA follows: TGTGCCAGCAGGGGTCTCGTGGGAGGGGGCGAGAAGGGCTACACCTTC. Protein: CASRGLVGGGEKGYTF.

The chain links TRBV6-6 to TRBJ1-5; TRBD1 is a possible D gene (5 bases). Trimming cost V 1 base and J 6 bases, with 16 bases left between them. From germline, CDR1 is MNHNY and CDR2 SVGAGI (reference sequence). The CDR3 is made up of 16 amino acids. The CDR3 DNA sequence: TGTGCCAGCAGTTACTTTGGTCGGCAGGGCGGTCAGCCCCAGCATTTT. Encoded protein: CASSYFGRQGGQPQHF.

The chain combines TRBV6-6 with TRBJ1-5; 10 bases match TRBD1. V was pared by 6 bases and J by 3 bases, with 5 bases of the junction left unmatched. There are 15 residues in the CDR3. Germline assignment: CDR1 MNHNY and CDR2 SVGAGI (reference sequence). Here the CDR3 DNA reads TGTGCCAGCAGACCGACAGGGGGCATCAATCAGCCCCAGCATTTT. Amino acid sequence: CASRPTGGINQPQHF.

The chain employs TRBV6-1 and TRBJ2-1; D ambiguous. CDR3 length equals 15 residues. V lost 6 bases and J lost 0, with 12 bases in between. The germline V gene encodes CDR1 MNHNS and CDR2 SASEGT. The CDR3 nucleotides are TGTGCCAGCAGGGACGACACGAACTCCTACAATGAGCAGTTCTTC. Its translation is CASRDDTNSYNEQFF.

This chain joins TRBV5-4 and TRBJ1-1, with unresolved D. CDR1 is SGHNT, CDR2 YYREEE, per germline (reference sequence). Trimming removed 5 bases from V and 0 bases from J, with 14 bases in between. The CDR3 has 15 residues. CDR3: CASSPQVEMNTEAFF. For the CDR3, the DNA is TGTGCCAGCAGTCCGCAGGTCGAAATGAACACTGAAGCTTTCTTT.